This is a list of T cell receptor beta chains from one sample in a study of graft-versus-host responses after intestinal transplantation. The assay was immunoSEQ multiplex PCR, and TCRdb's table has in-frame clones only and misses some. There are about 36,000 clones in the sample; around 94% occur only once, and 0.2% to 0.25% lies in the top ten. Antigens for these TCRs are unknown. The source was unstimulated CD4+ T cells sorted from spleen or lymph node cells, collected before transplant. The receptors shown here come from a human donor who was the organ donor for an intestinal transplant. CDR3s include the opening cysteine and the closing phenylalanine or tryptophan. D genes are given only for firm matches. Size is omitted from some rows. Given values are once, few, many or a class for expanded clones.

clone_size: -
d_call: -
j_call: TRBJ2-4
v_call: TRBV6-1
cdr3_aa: CASLEAGRIQYF
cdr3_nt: TGTGCCAGCTTGGAGGCAGGGCGCATTCAGTACTTC

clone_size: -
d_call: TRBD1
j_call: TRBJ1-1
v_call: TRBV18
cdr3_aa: CASSPRQGDTEAFF
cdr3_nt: TGTGCCAGCTCGCCCCGACAGGGGGACACTGAAGCTTTCTTT

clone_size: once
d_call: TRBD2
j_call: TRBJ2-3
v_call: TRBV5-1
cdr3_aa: CASSLAGTSGTDTQYF
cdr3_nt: TGCGCCAGCAGCTTGGCGGGGACTAGCGGCACAGATACGCAGTATTTT

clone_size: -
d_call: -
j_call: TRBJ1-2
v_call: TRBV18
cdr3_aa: CASSPGLGAAMTGYTF
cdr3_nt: TGTGCCAGCTCACCTGGGTTGGGGGCGGCTATGACCGGCTACACCTTC

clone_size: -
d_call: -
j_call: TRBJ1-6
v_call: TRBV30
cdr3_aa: CAWISLGGSPLHF
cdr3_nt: TGTGCCTGGATATCGCTCGGCGGTTCACCCCTCCACTTT

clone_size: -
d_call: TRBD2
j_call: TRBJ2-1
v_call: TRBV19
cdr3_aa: CASKRILAGGNNEQFF
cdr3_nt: TGTGCCAGTAAAAGGATTCTAGCGGGGGGGAACAATGAGCAGTTCTTC

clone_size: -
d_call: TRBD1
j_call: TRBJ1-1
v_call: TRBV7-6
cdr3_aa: CASSFRPGQPPEAFF
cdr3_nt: TGTGCCAGCAGCTTTCGACCGGGACAGCCGCCCGAAGCTTTCTTT

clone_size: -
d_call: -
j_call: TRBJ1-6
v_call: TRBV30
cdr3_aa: CAWSVHRTSSYNSPLHF
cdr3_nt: TGTGCCTGGAGTGTCCACAGGACGAGCTCCTATAATTCACCCCTCCACTTT

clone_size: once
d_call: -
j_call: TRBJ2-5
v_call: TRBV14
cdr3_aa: CASSQGLGETQYF
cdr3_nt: TGTGCCAGCAGCCAAGGGTTAGGAGAGACCCAGTACTTC

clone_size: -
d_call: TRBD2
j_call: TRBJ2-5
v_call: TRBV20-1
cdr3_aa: CSVASGGDF
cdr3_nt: TGCAGTGTGGCTAGCGGGGGGGACTTC

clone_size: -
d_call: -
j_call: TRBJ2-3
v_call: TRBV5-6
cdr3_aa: CASSPGLRTDTQYF
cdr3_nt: TGTGCCAGCAGCCCGGGACTCCGCACAGATACGCAGTATTTT

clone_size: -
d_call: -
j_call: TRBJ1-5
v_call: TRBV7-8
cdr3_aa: CASSYTDSRNQPQHF
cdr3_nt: TGTGCCAGCAGCTACACCGACAGCCGCAATCAGCCCCAGCATTTT

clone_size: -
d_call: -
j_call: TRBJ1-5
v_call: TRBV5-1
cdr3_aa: CASSLAAGSNQPQHF
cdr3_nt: TGCGCCAGCAGCTTGGCCGCGGGTAGCAATCAGCCCCAGCATTTT

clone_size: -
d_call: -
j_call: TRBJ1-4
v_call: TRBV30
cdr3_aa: CAWSAQGLNEKLFF
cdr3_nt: TGTGCCTGGAGTGCACAGGGCCTTAATGAAAAACTGTTTTTT

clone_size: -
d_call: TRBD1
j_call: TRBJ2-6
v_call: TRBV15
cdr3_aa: CATSRDRTGGYSGANVLTF
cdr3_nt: TGTGCCACCAGCAGAGATAGGACAGGGGGCTATTCTGGGGCCAACGTCCTGACTTTC

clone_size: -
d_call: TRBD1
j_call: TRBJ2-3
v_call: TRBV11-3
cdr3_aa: CASSPDRDGTDTQYF
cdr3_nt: TGTGCCAGCAGCCCGGACAGGGATGGTACAGATACGCAGTATTTT

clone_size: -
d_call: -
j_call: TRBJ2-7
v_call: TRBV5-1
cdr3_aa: CASSLGGTAYEQYF
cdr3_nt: TGCGCCAGCAGCTTGGGGGGCACCGCCTACGAGCAGTACTTC

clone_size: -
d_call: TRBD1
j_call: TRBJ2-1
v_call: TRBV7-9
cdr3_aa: CASSFGQGDYNEQFF
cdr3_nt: TGTGCCAGCAGCTTTGGACAGGGCGACTACAATGAGCAGTTCTTC

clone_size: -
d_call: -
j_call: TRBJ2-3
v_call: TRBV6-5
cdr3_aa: CASSYDDTQYF
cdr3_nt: TGTGCCAGCAGTTATGACGATACGCAGTATTTT

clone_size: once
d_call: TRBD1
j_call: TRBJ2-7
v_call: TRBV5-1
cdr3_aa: CASSFGTGNSYEQYF
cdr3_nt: TGCGCCAGCAGCTTCGGGACAGGGAACTCCTACGAGCAGTACTTC

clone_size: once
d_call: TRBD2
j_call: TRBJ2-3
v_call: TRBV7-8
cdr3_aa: CASSFSGGADTDTQYF
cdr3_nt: TGTGCCAGCAGCTTTAGCGGGGGGGCCGACACAGATACGCAGTATTTT

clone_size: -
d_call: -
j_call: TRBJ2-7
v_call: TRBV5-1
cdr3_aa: CASSLVRDEQYF
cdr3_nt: TGCGCCAGCAGCTTGGTTCGGGACGAGCAGTACTTC

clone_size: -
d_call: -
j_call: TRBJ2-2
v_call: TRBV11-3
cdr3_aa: CASSLDGVGELFF
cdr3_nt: TGTGCCAGCAGCTTAGACGGGGTAGGGGAGCTGTTTTTT

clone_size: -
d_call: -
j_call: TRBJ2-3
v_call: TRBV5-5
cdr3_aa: CASSLGGGRRVGDTQYF
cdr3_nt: TGTGCCAGCAGCCTAGGCGGGGGCCGTCGTGTGGGAGATACGCAGTATTTT

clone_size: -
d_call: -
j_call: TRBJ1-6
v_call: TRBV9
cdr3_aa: CASSGGEVRSPLHF
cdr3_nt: TGTGCCAGCAGCGGCGGGGAGGTCCGTTCACCCCTCCACTTT

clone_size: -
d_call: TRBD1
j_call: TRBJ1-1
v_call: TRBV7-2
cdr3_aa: CASSQRQGANTEAFF
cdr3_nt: TGTGCCAGCAGCCAGCGCCAGGGGGCGAACACTGAAGCTTTCTTT

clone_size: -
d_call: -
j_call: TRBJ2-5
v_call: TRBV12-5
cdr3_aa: CASGLVDGGGETQYF
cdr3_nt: TGTGCTAGTGGTTTGGTAGATGGAGGGGGAGAGACCCAGTACTTC

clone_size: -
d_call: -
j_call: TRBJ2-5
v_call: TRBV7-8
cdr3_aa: CASSERRVSGETQYF
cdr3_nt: TGTGCCAGCAGCGAGCGGCGGGTTTCGGGAGAGACCCAGTACTTC

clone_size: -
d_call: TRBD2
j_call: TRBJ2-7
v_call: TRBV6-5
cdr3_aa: CASSYSRGGNEQYF
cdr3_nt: TGTGCCAGCAGTTACTCCCGGGGGGGCAACGAGCAGTACTTC

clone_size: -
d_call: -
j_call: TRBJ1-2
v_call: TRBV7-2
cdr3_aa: CASSLEGRAPSGGYTF
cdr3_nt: TGTGCCAGCAGCTTAGAGGGCAGGGCCCCCTCGGGTGGCTACACCTTC

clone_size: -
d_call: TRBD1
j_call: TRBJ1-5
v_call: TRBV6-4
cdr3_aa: CASSDSGQGTDQPQHF
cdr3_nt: TGTGCCAGCAGTGACTCAGGACAGGGGACGGATCAGCCCCAGCATTTT

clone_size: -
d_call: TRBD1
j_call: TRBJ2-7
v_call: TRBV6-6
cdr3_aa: CASSTGGGSYEQYF
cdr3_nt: TGTGCCAGCAGCACAGGGGGTGGCTCCTACGAGCAGTACTTC

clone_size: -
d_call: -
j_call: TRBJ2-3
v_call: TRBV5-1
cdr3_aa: CASSLAPGGISDTQYF
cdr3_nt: TGCGCCAGCAGCTTGGCCCCTGGGGGCATTTCAGATACGCAGTATTTT

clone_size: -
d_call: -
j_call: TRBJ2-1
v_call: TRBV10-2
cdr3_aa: CASSEPWGAANEQFF
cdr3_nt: TGCGCCAGCAGTGAGCCCTGGGGGGCGGCCAATGAGCAGTTCTTC

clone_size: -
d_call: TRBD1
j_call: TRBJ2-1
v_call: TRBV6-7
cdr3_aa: CASSRTGAGEQFF
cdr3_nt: TGTGCCAGCAGCCGAACAGGGGCGGGTGAGCAGTTCTTC

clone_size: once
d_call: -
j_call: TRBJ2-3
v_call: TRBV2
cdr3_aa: CASSEGVGTDTQYF
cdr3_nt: TGTGCCAGCAGTGAAGGGGTCGGCACAGATACGCAGTATTTT

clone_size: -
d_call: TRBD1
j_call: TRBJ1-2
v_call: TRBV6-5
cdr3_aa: CASRMDRVGPYTF
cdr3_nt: TGTGCCAGCAGAATGGACAGGGTCGGTCCTTACACCTTC

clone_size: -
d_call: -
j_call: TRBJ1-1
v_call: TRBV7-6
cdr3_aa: CASSPTGNTEAFF
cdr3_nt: TGTGCCAGCAGCCCCACAGGGAACACTGAAGCTTTCTTT

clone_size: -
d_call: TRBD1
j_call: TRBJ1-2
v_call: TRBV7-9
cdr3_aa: CASSPNDRGYGYTF
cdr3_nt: TGTGCCAGCAGCCCAAACGACAGGGGCTATGGCTACACCTTC

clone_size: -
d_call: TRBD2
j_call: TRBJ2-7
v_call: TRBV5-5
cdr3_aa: CASSFSGGAYEQYF
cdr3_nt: TGTGCCAGCAGCTTTAGCGGGGGGGCCTACGAGCAGTACTTC

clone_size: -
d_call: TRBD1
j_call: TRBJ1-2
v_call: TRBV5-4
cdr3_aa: CASSLVGQGHISYGYTF
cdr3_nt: TGTGCCAGCAGCTTGGTAGGACAGGGTCACATTTCCTATGGCTACACCTTC

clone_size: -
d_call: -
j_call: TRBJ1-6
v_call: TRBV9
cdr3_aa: CASSANNSPLHF
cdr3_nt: TGTGCCAGCAGCGCTAATAATTCACCCCTCCACTTT

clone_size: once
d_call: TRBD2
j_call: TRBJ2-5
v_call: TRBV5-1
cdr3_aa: CASRLAEETQYF
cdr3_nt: TGCGCCAGCCGACTAGCGGAGGAGACCCAGTACTTC

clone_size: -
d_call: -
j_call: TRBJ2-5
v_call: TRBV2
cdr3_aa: CASSRETQYF
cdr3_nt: TGTGCCAGCAGTCGCGAGACCCAGTACTTC

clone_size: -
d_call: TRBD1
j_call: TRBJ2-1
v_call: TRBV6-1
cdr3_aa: CASSAGQGISEQFF
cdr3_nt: TGTGCCAGCAGCGCGGGACAGGGGATTAGTGAGCAGTTCTTC

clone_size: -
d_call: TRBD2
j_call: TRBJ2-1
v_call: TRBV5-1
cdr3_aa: CASSGTSGGNEQFF
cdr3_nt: TGCGCCAGCAGTGGGACTAGCGGGGGCAATGAGCAGTTCTTC

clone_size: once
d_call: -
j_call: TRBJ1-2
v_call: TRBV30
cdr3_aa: CAWSVGGAYGYTF
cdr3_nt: TGTGCCTGGAGTGTAGGGGGGGCCTATGGCTACACCTTC

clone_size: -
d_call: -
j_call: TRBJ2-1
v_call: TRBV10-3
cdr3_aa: CAISDTGGSYNEQFF
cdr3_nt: TGTGCCATCAGTGACACCGGGGGCTCCTACAATGAGCAGTTCTTC

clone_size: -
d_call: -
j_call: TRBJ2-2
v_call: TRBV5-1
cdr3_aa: CASTYIPNTGELFF
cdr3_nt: TGCGCCAGCACCTACATCCCGAACACCGGGGAGCTGTTTTTT

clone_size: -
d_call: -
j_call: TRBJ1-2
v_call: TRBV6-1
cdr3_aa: CASSELAGPYGYTF
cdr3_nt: TGTGCCAGCAGTGAACTGGCGGGGCCTTATGGCTACACCTTC

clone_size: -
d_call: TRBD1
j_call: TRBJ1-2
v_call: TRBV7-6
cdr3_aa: CASSLATRGGGNYGYTF
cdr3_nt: TGTGCCAGCAGCTTAGCCACGCGAGGGGGCGGGAACTATGGCTACACCTTC

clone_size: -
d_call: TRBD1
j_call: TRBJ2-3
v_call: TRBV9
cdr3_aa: CASSVDPRTGASTDTQYF
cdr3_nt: TGTGCCAGCAGCGTAGACCCTCGGACAGGAGCTAGCACAGATACGCAGTATTTT

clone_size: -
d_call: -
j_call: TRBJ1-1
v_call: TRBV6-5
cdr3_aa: CASSPGQLNTEAFF
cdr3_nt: TGTGCCAGCAGTCCCGGACAGTTGAACACTGAAGCTTTCTTT

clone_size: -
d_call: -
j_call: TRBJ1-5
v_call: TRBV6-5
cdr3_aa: CASSYMGSQPQHF
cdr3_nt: TGTGCCAGCAGTTACATGGGGAGTCAGCCCCAGCATTTT

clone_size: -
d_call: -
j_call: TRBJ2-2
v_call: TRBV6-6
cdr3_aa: CAALPRGNAGELFF
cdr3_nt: TGTGCCGCCCTCCCCCGGGGGAACGCCGGGGAGCTGTTTTTT

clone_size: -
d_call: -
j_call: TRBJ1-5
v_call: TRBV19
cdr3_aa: CASSDRDSNQPQHF
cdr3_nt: TGTGCCAGTAGCGACAGAGATAGCAATCAGCCCCAGCATTTT

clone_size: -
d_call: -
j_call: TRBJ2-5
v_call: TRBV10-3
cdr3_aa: CAISGAGFETQYF
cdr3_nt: TGTGCCATCAGTGGAGCAGGGTTCGAGACCCAGTACTTC